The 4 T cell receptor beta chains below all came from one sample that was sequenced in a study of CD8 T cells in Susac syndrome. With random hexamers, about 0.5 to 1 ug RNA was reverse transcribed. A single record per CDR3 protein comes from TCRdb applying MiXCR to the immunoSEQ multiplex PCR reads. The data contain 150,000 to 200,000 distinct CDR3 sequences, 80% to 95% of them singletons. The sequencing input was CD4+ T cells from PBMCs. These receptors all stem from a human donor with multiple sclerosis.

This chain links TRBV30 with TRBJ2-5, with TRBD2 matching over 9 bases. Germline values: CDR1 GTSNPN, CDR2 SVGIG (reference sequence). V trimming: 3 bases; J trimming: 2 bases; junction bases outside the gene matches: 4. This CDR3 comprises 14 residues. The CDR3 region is CAWRASGGQETQYF. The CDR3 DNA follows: TGTGCCTGGAGGGCAAGCGGGGGGCAAGAGACCCAGTACTTC.

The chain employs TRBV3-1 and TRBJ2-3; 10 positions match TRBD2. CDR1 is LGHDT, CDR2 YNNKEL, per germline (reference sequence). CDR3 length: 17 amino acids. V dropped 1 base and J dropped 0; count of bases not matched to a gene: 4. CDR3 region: CASSQGGTSASTDTQYF. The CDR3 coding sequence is TGTGCCAGCAGCCAAGGCGGGACTAGCGCAAGCACAGATACGCAGTATTTT.

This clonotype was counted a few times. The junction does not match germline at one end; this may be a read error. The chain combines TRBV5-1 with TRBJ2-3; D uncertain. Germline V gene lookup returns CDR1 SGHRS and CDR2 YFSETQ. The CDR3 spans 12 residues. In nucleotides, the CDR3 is TGTGCCAGCAGCTTGGAGACAGATACGCAGTATTTT. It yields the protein CASSLETDTQYF.

CDR3 region: CASSSAGEGSYEQYF. CDR3 nucleotides: TGTGCCAGCAGTTCTGCGGGAGAGGGGTCCTACGAGCAGTACTTC. The chain is built from TRBV28 and TRBJ2-7; 7 bases map to TRBD2. The CDR3 is 15 amino acids. V lost 4 bases, J lost 1 base, and 7 bases stayed unmatched. Germline V gives CDR1 MDHEN, CDR2 SYDVKM.